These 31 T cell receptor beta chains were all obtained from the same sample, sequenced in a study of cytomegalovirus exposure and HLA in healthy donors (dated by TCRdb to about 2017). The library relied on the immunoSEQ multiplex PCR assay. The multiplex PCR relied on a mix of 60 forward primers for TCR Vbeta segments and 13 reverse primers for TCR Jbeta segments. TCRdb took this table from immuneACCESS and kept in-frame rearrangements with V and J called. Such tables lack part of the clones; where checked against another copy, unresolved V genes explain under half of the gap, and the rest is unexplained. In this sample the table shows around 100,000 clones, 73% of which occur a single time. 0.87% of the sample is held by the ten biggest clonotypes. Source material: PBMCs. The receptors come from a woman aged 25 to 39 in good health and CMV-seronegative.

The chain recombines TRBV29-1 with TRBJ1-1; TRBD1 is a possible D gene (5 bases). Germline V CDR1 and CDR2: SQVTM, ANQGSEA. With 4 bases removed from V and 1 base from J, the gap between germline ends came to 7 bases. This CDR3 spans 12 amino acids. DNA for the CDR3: TGCAGCGTTGGCGGGGGGAACACTGAAGCTTTCTTT. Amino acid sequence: CSVGGGNTEAFF.

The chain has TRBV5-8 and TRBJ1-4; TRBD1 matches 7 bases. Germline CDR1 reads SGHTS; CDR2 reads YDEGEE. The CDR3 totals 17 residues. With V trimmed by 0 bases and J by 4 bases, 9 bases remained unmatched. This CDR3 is CASSLGQGGNRNEKLFF. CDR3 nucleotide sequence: TGTGCCAGCAGCTTGGGACAGGGAGGAAACCGTAATGAAAAACTGTTTTTT.

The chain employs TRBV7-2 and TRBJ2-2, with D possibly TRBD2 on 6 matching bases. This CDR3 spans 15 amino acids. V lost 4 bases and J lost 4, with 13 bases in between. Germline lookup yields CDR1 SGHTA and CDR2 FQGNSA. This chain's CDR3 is CASSYGTYTTGELFF. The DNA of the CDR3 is TGTGCCAGCAGCTACGGGACTTATACCACCGGGGAGCTGTTTTTT.

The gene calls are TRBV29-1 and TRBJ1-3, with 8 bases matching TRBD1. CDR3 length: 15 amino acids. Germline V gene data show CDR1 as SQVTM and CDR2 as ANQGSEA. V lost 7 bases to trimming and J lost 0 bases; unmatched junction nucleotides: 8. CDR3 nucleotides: TGCAGCGGAAGAGGGACAGGCGCCTCTGGAAACACCATATATTTT. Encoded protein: CSGRGTGASGNTIYF.

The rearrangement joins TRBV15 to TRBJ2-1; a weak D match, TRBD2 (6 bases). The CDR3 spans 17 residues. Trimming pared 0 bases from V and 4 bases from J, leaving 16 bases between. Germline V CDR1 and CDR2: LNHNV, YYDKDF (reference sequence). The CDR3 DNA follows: TGTGCCACCAGCAGAGAGGGAGGTCGGCAGGCTTACAATGAGCAGTTCTTC. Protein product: CATSREGGRQAYNEQFF.

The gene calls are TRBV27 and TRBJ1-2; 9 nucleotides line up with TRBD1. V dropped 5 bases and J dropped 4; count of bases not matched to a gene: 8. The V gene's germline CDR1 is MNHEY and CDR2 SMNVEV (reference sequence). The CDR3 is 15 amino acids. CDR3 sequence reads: CASSGTGRSGYGYTF. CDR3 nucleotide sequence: TGTGCCAGCAGTGGGACAGGGCGGAGCGGCTATGGCTACACCTTC.

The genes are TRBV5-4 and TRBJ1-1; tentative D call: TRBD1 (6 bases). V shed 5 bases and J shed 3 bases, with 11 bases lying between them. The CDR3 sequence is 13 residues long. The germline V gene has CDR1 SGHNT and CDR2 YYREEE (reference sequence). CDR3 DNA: TGTGCCAGCAGTCTACAGGGTGACACTGAAGCTTTCTTT. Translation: CASSLQGDTEAFF.

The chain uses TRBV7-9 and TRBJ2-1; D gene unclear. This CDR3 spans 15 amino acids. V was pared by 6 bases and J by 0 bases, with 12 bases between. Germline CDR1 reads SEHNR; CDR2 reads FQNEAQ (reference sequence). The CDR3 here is CASSNSLSSYNEQFF. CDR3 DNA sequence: TGTGCCAGCAGTAACTCACTGAGCTCCTACAATGAGCAGTTCTTC.

In DNA form, the CDR3 reads TGCAGCGTTTCCGGGACAGGGGACTTATACGAGCAGTACTTC. This encodes CSVSGTGDLYEQYF. The chain recombines TRBV29-1 with TRBJ2-7; 10 positions match TRBD1. V lost 5 bases and J lost 4; bases outside the gene matches: 8. There are 14 residues in the CDR3. Germline V gene sequence: CDR1 SQVTM, CDR2 ANQGSEA.

CDR3: CASSSHRAPNSPLHF. CDR3 nucleotide sequence: TGTGCCAGCAGCTCCCACAGGGCGCCGAATTCACCCCTCCACTTT. The gene calls are TRBV7-2 and TRBJ1-6; D possibly corresponds to TRBD1 (6 bases). V lost 4 bases to trimming and J lost 7 bases, with 14 bases between them. The CDR3 is 15 amino acids. Germline CDR1 reads SGHTA; CDR2 reads FQGNSA.

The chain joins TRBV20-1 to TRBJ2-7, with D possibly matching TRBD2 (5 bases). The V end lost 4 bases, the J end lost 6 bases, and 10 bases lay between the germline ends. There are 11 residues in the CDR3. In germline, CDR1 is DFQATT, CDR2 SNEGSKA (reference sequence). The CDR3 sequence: CSATWTGEQYF. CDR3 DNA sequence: TGCAGTGCTACCTGGACTGGCGAGCAGTACTTC.

The CDR3 protein is CASSPSTAYEQYF. CDR3 nucleotide sequence: TGTGCCAGTAGTCCTTCGACAGCCTACGAGCAGTACTTC. The chain links TRBV19 to TRBJ2-7; perhaps TRBD1 as D (5 bases). Looked up from germline, CDR1 is LNHDA and CDR2 is SQIVND (reference sequence). Deletions cut 5 bases from V and 2 bases from J, with 10 bases between. This CDR3 has 13 residues.

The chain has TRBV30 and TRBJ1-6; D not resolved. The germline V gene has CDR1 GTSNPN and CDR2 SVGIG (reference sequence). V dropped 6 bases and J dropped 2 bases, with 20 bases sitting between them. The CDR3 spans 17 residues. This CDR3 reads CACNGPSGRTYNSPLHF. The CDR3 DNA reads TGTGCCTGCAACGGCCCTTCAGGCAGGACCTATAATTCACCCCTCCACTTT.

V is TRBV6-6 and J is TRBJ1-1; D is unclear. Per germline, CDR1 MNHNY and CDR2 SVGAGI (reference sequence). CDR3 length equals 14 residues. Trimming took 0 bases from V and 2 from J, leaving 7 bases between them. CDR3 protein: CASSYSTQNTEAFF. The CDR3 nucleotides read TGTGCCAGCAGTTACTCTACACAAAACACTGAAGCTTTCTTT.

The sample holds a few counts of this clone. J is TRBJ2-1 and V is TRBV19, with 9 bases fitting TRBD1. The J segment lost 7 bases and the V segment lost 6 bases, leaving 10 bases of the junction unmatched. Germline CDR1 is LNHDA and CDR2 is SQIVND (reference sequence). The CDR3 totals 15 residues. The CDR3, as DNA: TGTGCCAGTAGGGGTCCGGACAGGGGAGGTAATGAGCAGTTCTTC. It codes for CASRGPDRGGNEQFF.

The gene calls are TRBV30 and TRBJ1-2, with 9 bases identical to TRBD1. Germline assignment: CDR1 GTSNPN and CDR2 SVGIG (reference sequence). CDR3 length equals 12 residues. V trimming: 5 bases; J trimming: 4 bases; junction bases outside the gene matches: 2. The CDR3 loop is CAWGQGSYGYTF. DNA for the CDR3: TGTGCCTGGGGACAGGGGTCCTATGGCTACACCTTC.

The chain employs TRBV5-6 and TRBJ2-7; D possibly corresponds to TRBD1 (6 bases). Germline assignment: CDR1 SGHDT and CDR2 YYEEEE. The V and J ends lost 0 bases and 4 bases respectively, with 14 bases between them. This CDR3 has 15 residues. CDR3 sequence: CASSLGAGAQYEQYF. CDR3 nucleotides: TGTGCCAGCAGCTTGGGGGCAGGGGCCCAATACGAGCAGTACTTC.

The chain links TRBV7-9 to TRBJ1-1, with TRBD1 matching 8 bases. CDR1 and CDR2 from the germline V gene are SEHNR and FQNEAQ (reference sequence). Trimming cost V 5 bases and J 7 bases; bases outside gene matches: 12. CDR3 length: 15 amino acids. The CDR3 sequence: CASSAPPQGANEAFF. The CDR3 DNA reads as TGTGCCAGCAGCGCACCTCCCCAGGGGGCGAATGAAGCTTTCTTT.

CDR3: CASSLGQRETDTQYF. DNA of the CDR3: TGTGCCAGCAGCTTGGGACAGCGGGAGACAGATACGCAGTATTTT. This chain uses TRBV6-1 with TRBJ2-3, with TRBD2 as a possible D gene (8 bases). Germline CDR1 and CDR2: MNHNS and SASEGT. The CDR3 is 15 amino acids. V dropped 6 bases and J dropped 3 bases, with 16 bases sitting between them.

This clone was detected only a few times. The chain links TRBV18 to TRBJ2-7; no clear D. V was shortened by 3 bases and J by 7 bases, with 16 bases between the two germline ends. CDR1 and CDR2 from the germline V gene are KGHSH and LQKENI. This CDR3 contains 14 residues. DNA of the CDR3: TGTGCCAGCTCACCCCAAGGAACTCCTAGAGAGCAGTACTTC. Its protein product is CASSPQGTPREQYF.

CDR3 DNA sequence: TGTGCCAGTAACAGGGGTCTCTCTGGGGCCAACGTCCTGACTTTC. It specifies CASNRGLSGANVLTF. The rearrangement joins TRBV19 to TRBJ2-6, with 7 nucleotides matching TRBD1. The germline gives CDR1 LNHDA, CDR2 SQIVND (reference sequence). The ends lost 7 bases at V and 0 bases at J; junction bases unmatched: 3. The CDR3 consists of 15 residues.

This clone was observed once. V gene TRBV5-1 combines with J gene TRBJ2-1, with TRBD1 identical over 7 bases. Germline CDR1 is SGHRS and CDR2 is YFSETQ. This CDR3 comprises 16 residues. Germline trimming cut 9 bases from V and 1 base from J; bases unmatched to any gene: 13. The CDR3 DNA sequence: TGCGCCACACGAGCTTCATGGGGACAGTCCTACAATGAGCAGTTCTTC. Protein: CATRASWGQSYNEQFF. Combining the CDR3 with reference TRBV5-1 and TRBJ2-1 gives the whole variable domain KAGVTQTPRYLIKTRGQQVTLSCSPISGHRSVSWYQQTPGQGLQFLFEYFSETQRNKGNFPGRFSGRQFSNSRSEMNVSTLELGDSALYLCATRASWGQSYNEQFFGPGTRLTVL.

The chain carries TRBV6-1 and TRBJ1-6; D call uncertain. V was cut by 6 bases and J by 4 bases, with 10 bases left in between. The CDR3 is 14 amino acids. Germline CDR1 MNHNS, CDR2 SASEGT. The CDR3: CASRPSEYNSPLHF. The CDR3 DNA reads TGTGCCAGCAGACCTAGCGAATATAATTCACCCCTCCACTTT.

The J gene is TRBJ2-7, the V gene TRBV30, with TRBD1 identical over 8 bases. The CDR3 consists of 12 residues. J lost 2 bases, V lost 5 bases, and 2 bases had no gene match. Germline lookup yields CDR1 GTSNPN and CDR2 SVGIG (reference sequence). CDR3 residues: CAWGTGTYEQYF. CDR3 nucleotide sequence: TGTGCCTGGGGGACAGGCACCTACGAGCAGTACTTC.

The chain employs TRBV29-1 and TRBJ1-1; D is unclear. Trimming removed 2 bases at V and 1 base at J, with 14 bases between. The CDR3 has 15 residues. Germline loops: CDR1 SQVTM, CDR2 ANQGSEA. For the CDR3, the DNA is TGCAGCGTTGAACCACCCGGGTCCCCGAACACTGAAGCTTTCTTT. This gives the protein CSVEPPGSPNTEAFF. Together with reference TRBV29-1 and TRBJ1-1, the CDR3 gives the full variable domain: SAVISQKPSRDICQRGTSLTIQCQVDSQVTMMFWYRQQPGQSLTLIATANQGSEATYESGFVIDKFPISRPNLTFSTLTVSNMSPEDSSIYLCSVEPPGSPNTEAFFGQGTRLTVV.

The CDR3 sequence is CASSLGPAGRDYGYTF. The CDR3 region has the DNA TGTGCCAGCAGCCTGGGCCCTGCGGGGAGGGACTATGGCTACACCTTC. This chain links TRBV7-2 with TRBJ1-2; D is uncertain. This CDR3 is 16 amino acids long. The ends were cut back, 5 bases at V and 3 bases at J, with 19 bases in the middle. CDR1 is SGHTA, CDR2 FQGNSA, per germline.

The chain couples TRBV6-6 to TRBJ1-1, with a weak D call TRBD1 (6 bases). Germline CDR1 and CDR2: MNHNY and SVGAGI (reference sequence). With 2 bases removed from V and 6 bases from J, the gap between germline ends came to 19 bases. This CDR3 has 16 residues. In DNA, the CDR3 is TGTGCCAGCAGTTACGGCGTGCTTACAGGGAGTCCTGAAGCTTTCTTT. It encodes CASSYGVLTGSPEAFF.

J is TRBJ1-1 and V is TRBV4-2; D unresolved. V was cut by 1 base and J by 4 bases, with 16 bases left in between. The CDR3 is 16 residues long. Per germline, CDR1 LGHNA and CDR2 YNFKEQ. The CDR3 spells CASSQVGLNTGTEAFF. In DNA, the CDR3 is TGTGCCAGCAGCCAAGTAGGTTTGAACACGGGCACTGAAGCTTTCTTT.

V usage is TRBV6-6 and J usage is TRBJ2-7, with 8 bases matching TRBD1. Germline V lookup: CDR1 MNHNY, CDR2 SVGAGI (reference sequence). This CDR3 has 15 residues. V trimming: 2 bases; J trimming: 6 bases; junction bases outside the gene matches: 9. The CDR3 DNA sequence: TGTGCCAGCAGTTACAACCGGGACAGGAGGCTCGAGCAGTACTTC. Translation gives CASSYNRDRRLEQYF.

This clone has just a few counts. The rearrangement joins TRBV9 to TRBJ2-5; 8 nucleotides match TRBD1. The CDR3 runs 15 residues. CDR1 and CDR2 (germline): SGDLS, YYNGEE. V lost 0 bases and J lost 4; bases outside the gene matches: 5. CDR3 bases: TGTGCCAGCAGCGTAGAGCGACAGGGGAGAGAGACCCAGTACTTC. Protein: CASSVERQGRETQYF.

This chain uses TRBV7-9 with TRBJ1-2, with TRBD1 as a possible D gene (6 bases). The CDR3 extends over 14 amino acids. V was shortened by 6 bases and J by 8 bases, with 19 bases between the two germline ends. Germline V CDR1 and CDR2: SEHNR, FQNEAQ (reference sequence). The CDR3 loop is CASSSWRRGQGYTF. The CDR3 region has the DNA TGTGCCAGCAGTTCTTGGCGCCGAGGACAGGGCTACACCTTC.